This T cell receptor beta chain was recovered during a study of graft-versus-host responses after intestinal transplantation. Overall study context: The whole recipient group had anti-thymocyte globulin induction followed by tacrolimus and steroids for about three years.

Study-level findings and limits: In patients with graft-donor T cell macrochimerism, allograft graft-versus-host to host-versus-graft clonal ratios were high.

For this clone: Its antigen is not identified.

The assay was immunoSEQ multiplex PCR, and TCRdb's table has in-frame clones only and misses some. The sample carries roughly 120,000 clones, 90% recorded once. The CDR3 covers 15 residues. Trimming pared 3 bases from V and 7 bases from J, leaving 15 bases between. Germline loops: CDR1 SEHNR, CDR2 FQNEAQ (reference sequence). V is TRBV7-9 and J is TRBJ1-4; a possible D gene is TRBD1 (5 bases). This TCR came from a human donor who received an intestinal transplant. The source was unstimulated CD4+ T cells sorted from spleen or lymph node cells, collected before intestinal transplant. The CDR3 nucleotides read TGTGCCAGCAGCTTTCCCCGGCAGGGAGGTGAAAAACTGTTTTTT. Amino acid sequence: CASSFPRQGGEKLFF.